Each of the 13 T cell receptor beta chains below was sequenced from the same sample in a study of blood T cells in healthy people across ages. Combining a sample-barcoded 5' primer with a J-beta primer mix, a second PCR ran for about 7 to 11 cycles. TCRdb called the 5' RACE reads again in MiXCR, with one record for every CDR3 protein. The data contain fewer than 900,000 distinct CDR3 sequences, roughly 47% of them singletons. What was sequenced was blood. These receptors came from an older woman in good health.

This chain's CDR3 is CASSYPDPSYNEQFF. The CDR3 bases are TGTGCCAGCAGTTACCCCGACCCCTCCTACAATGAGCAGTTCTTC. The chain uses TRBV6-2 or TRBV6-3 and TRBJ2-1; D ambiguous. In germline, CDR1 is MNHEY, CDR2 SVGEGT. This CDR3 has 15 residues. V was shortened by 2 bases and J by 0 bases, with 8 bases between the two germline ends.

This clonotype has ten or more counts. The genes are TRBV4-2 and TRBJ2-7; no definite D call. CDR1 LGHNA and CDR2 YNFKEQ come from the germline V gene. V was shortened by 0 bases and J by 0 bases, with 9 bases between the two germline ends. The CDR3 extends over 15 amino acids. The CDR3: CASSQDVTFSYEQYF. CDR3 nucleotides: TGTGCCAGCAGCCAAGATGTGACATTCTCCTACGAGCAGTACTTC.

This chain uses TRBV6-1 with TRBJ1-5; D gene ambiguous. Germline CDR1 is MNHNS and CDR2 is SASEGT. V lost 6 bases and J 3 bases, leaving 15 bases between the germline ends. There are 15 residues in the CDR3. The CDR3 reads CASSDNLGNNQPQHF. Written as DNA, the CDR3 is TGTGCCAGCAGCGACAATTTGGGAAACAATCAGCCCCAGCATTTT.

The chain joins TRBV11-2 to TRBJ2-5, with 7 nucleotides matching TRBD1. The CDR3 loop spans 13 amino acids. In germline, CDR1 is SGHAT, CDR2 FQNNGV. Germline trimming cut 4 bases from V and 11 bases from J; bases unmatched to any gene: 10. CDR3 region: CASSSGQAEEQYF. CDR3 sequence (DNA): TGTGCCAGCAGCTCCGGACAGGCGGAAGAGCAGTACTTC.

This clonotype was counted at least ten times. The chain carries TRBV14 and TRBJ2-1, with TRBD2 matching 11 bases. This CDR3 spans 17 amino acids. V was clipped by 4 bases and J by 8 bases; unmatched bases: 13. Per the germline V gene, CDR1 is SGHDN and CDR2 is FVKESK. CDR3 coding DNA: TGTGCCAGCAGCCCTTTAGCGGGAGGGCCCGACGTCGATGAGCAGTTCTTC. Its protein product is CASSPLAGGPDVDEQFF. Based on the CDR3 plus reference TRBV14 and TRBJ2-1, the full variable domain is EAGVTQFPSHSVIEKGQTVTLRCDPISGHDNLYWYRRVMGKEIKFLLHFVKESKQDESGMPNNRFLAERTGGTYSTLKVQPAELEDSGVYFCASSPLAGGPDVDEQFFGPGTRLTVL.

V gene TRBV5-1 combines with J gene TRBJ2-1, with TRBD2 matching 9 bases. V was clipped by 7 bases and J by 8 bases; unmatched bases: 13. Germline loops: CDR1 SGHRS, CDR2 YFSETQ. CDR3 size: 15 residues. CDR3 residues: CASAMAAGGHHEQFF. The CDR3 region has the DNA TGCGCCAGCGCCATGGCCGCGGGGGGGCACCATGAGCAGTTCTTC.

The V and J genes are TRBV2 and TRBJ2-3; tentative D call: TRBD2 (5 bases). V was shortened by 4 bases and J by 14 bases, with 10 bases between the two germline ends. Germline V gives CDR1 SNHLY, CDR2 FYNNEI. The CDR3 is 10 amino acids. The DNA of the CDR3 is TGTGCCAGCAGTGTTACTAGGCCGTATTTT. Protein sequence: CASSVTRPYF.

This clonotype was counted many times. The chain employs TRBV20-1 and TRBJ2-1; TRBD2 matches at 11 bases. CDR3 size: 13 residues. Germline V gives CDR1 DFQATT, CDR2 SNEGSKA (reference sequence). V was clipped by 7 bases and J by 8 bases; unmatched bases: 7. CDR3 nucleotide sequence: TGCAGTGTTCCGACTAGCGGGATACATGAGCAGTTCTTC. Residues: CSVPTSGIHEQFF.

A note on this clonotype: A much larger clone sits a single nucleotide away, making a read error possible. The chain employs TRBV6-2 or TRBV6-3 and TRBJ2-4; no reliable D call. Gene TRBJ2-7 matches the end of the DNA better, so the J call may be wrong. The V gene's germline CDR1 is MNHEY and CDR2 SVGEGT. The CDR3 length is 11 residues. As DNA, the CDR3 is TGTGCCAGCAGCCTTTACCACGAGCAGTACTTC. Its protein is CASSLYHEQYF.

In its sample, this clonotype was seen a few times. The chain links TRBV20-1 to TRBJ2-3, with D perhaps matching TRBD2 (7 bases). V was shortened by 8 bases and J by 3 bases, with 15 bases between the two germline ends. Germline CDR1 DFQATT, CDR2 SNEGSKA (reference sequence). The CDR3 has 13 residues. The CDR3 nucleotides read TGCAGTACTGTACAGGGAGGGACAGATACGCAGTATTTT. Translating gives CSTVQGGTDTQYF.

The CDR3 DNA follows: TGCAGTGCAACTCCCGGACAGGGGGTCTATGGCTACACCTTC. Its translation is CSATPGQGVYGYTF. This chain links TRBV20-1 with TRBJ1-2; 10 bases match TRBD1. The CDR3 sequence is 14 residues long. Germline CDR1 is DFQATT and CDR2 is SNEGSKA (reference sequence). The V and J ends lost 6 bases and 4 bases, in that order; junction bases with no gene match: 8.

The V gene is TRBV4-3, the J gene TRBJ2-1; tentatively, D is TRBD2 (5 bases). Trimming took off 4 bases at V and 9 bases at J, with 19 bases between the two ends. CDR1 and CDR2 from the germline V gene are LGHNA and YSLEER. The CDR3 spans 15 residues. Written as DNA, the CDR3 is TGCGCCAGCAGCCCACGGACTTCCGGAGGTGTTGAGCAGTTCTTC. Its translation is CASSPRTSGGVEQFF.

This clonotype was recorded at least ten times. The chain links TRBV7-2 to TRBJ2-3, with no clear D. Germline V gene lookup returns CDR1 SGHTA and CDR2 FQGNSA. Trimming shortened V by 2 bases and J by 2 bases, and 5 bases separated the two germline ends. The CDR3 is made up of 13 amino acids. The CDR3 is CASSLSATDTQYF. DNA of the CDR3: TGTGCCAGCAGCTTAAGTGCCACAGATACGCAGTATTTT.